The 22 T cell receptor beta chains listed next were all sequenced from one sample in a study of blood T cells in healthy people across ages. A second PCR, run for about 6 to 11 cycles, used a sample-barcoded 5' primer plus a J-beta primer mix. TCRdb itself ran the 5' RACE reads through MiXCR, one entry per CDR3 protein. The sample consists of around 990,000 distinct CDR3 sequences, around two fifths of them appearing once. The sample comprised blood. The source of these receptors is a man younger than 30 in good health.

The rearrangement uses TRBV20-1 and TRBJ2-7; TRBD2 matches 8 bases. The J segment lost 3 bases and the V segment lost 2 bases, leaving 9 bases of the junction unmatched. Germline V lookup: CDR1 DFQATT, CDR2 SNEGSKA (reference sequence). The CDR3 is 15 residues long. The CDR3 DNA reads as TGCAGTGCTAGATCGGTAGCGGGGAACGACTACGAGCAGTACTTC. It is translated as CSARSVAGNDYEQYF.

This clonotype showed up just once. This sequence joins TRBV5-1 and TRBJ2-3; 12 bases agree with TRBD2. Germline CDR1 and CDR2: SGHRS and YFSETQ. The CDR3 extends over 22 amino acids. The V gene end was trimmed by 1 base and the J gene end by 2 bases; junction bases not matched to a gene: 20. The CDR3 loop is CASSLRWVIRTSGMDLTDTQYF. The DNA for the CDR3 is TGCGCCAGCAGCTTGAGGTGGGTGATCAGGACTAGCGGGATGGACCTCACAGATACGCAGTATTTT.

This chain joins TRBV4-2 and TRBJ1-5; 7 bases line up with TRBD1. Germline-derived CDR1 and CDR2 are LGHNA and YNFKEQ. V lost 4 bases to trimming and J lost 5 bases; unmatched junction nucleotides: 23. CDR3 size: 20 residues. CDR3 DNA: TGTGCCAGCAGCCCACCTCCCGGACAGGTGGAAGGGTATTTGTATCAGCCCCAGCATTTT. Protein product: CASSPPPGQVEGYLYQPQHF.

This clonotype was counted a few times. The chain employs TRBV6-6 and TRBJ2-1, with D perhaps given as TRBD1 or TRBD2 (6 bases each). This CDR3 region has 12 residues. The germline V gene encodes CDR1 MNHNY and CDR2 SVGAGI (reference sequence). Trimming took 6 bases from V and 9 from J, leaving 12 bases between them. The chain's CDR3 is CASSRQEGEQFF. Here the CDR3 DNA reads TGTGCCAGCAGCCGACAGGAGGGTGAGCAGTTCTTC.

The genes are TRBV6-2 or TRBV6-3 and TRBJ1-2; no firm D call. This CDR3 contains 14 residues. V dropped 6 bases and J dropped 1 base, with 12 bases sitting between them. CDR1 and CDR2 (germline): MNHEY, SVGEGT. The CDR3 sequence is CASRMDGNNYGYTF. The CDR3, as DNA: TGTGCCAGCAGGATGGACGGGAATAACTATGGCTACACCTTC.

This clonotype was detected only a few times. The chain is built from TRBV3-1 and TRBJ1-2; D unclear. Deletions cut 0 bases from V and 6 bases from J, with 17 bases between. The CDR3 totals 16 residues. Germline CDR1 reads LGHDT; CDR2 reads YNNKEL (reference sequence). The CDR3 sequence is CASSQERARGANGYTF. As DNA, the CDR3 is TGTGCCAGCAGCCAAGAAAGGGCCAGAGGTGCGAATGGCTACACCTTC. Using reference TRBV3-1 and TRBJ1-2 for the parts outside the CDR3, the full variable domain is DTAVSQTPKYLVTQMGNDKSIKCEQNLGHDTMYWYKQDSKKFLKIMFSYNNKELIINETVPNRFSPKSPDKAHLNLHINSLELGDSAVYFCASSQERARGANGYTFGSGTRLTVV.

As DNA, the CDR3 is TGTGCCAGCAGCCAAGATTTAGGGCAGGCTAACTATGGCTACACCTTC. Translation: CASSQDLGQANYGYTF. The genes are TRBV3-1 and TRBJ1-2; D ambiguous. V dropped 0 bases and J dropped 0 bases, with 11 bases sitting between them. Germline V gene sequence: CDR1 LGHDT, CDR2 YNNKEL (reference sequence). This CDR3 is built from 16 residues.

This clonotype was seen just once. A much larger clone is a single base away; this may be a read error. The rearrangement links TRBV7-2 to TRBJ2-7; tentatively, D is TRBD1 (5 bases). The germline CDR1 and CDR2 sequences are SGHTA and FQGNSA. Trimming removed 0 bases at V and 1 base at J, with 7 bases between. The CDR3 is 14 residues long. CDR3 DNA: TGTGCCAGCAGCTTAGCGCGACAGTCCTACGAGCAGTACTTC. It yields the protein CASSLARQSYEQYF.

This clonotype appeared a few times. An end of the junction does not agree with germline; a read error may underlie this. The chain couples TRBV24-1 to TRBJ2-3; D tentatively fits TRBD1 or TRBD2 (5 bases each). CDR1 and CDR2 from the germline V gene are KGHDR and SFDVKD. The length of the CDR3 is 13 residues. As DNA, the CDR3 is TGTGCCACCACCGGGACGACCACAGATGCGCAGTATTTT. This gives the protein CATTGTTTDAQYF.

The chain joins TRBV7-9 to TRBJ2-4; weak D call: TRBD2 (7 bases). Trimming took 4 bases from V and 7 from J, leaving 20 bases between them. The CDR3 runs to 16 residues. Germline CDR1 and CDR2: SEHNR and FQNEAQ (reference sequence). For the CDR3, the DNA is TGTGCCAGCAGCTCCTGGGGGGGGGCTCGGGAGAACATTCAGTACTTC. This encodes CASSSWGGARENIQYF.

This clonotype was counted between two and nine times. The chain employs TRBV5-5 and TRBJ1-2; the D is unclear. The V end was cut by 0 bases, the J end by 0 bases, with 9 bases between. CDR1 is SGHKS and CDR2 is YYEKEE in the germline V gene (reference sequence). The CDR3 sequence is 15 residues long. CDR3 coding DNA: TGTGCCAGCAGCTTGGATGGAGGCGCTAACTATGGCTACACCTTC. Translated: CASSLDGGANYGYTF.

The V gene is TRBV20-1, the J gene TRBJ1-2; D is undetermined. Germline assignment: CDR1 DFQATT and CDR2 SNEGSKA (reference sequence). V lost 3 bases to trimming and J lost 2 bases, with 16 bases between them. The CDR3 runs to 15 residues. Here the CDR3 DNA reads TGCAGTGCTAGTGGGTCCTCAAATCTAAACTATGGCTACACCTTC. It is translated as CSASGSSNLNYGYTF.

This clonotype showed up many times. This sequence joins TRBV24-1 and TRBJ2-5, with 7 bases matching TRBD1. Unmatched junction bases numbered 1, after V lost 7 bases and J lost 0 bases. This CDR3 is built from 13 residues. Germline V lookup: CDR1 KGHDR, CDR2 SFDVKD. The CDR3 DNA sequence: TGTGCCACCAGGGGACAGTACCAAGAGACCCAGTACTTC. Its translation is CATRGQYQETQYF.

This chain joins TRBV7-2 and TRBJ1-5; D is undetermined. Trimming stripped 2 bases from V and 7 bases from J, with 15 bases between. The germline CDR1 and CDR2 sequences are SGHTA and FQGNSA. This CDR3 has 15 residues. In DNA, the CDR3 is TGTGCCAGCAGCTTAAGTCTAACCCGGCAGCAGCCCCAGCATTTT. Its translation is CASSLSLTRQQPQHF.

The DNA of the CDR3 is TGTGCCAGCACGGGGGTTGCGGACAATCAGCCCCAGCATTTT. It yields the protein CASTGVADNQPQHF. This chain links TRBV2 with TRBJ1-5; the D gene is possibly TRBD1 (5 bases). V was clipped by 7 bases and J by 3 bases, with 13 bases between them. The CDR3 totals 14 residues. Germline V gene data show CDR1 as SNHLY and CDR2 as FYNNEI.

This clonotype was counted a few times. The rearrangement uses TRBV7-2 and TRBJ1-4; no firm D call. Trimming stripped 1 base from V and 4 bases from J, with 7 bases between. CDR1 and CDR2 from the germline V gene are SGHTA and FQGNSA. The CDR3 is 14 amino acids. CDR3 protein: CASSLGVHNEKLFF. The CDR3 DNA is TGTGCCAGCAGCTTAGGTGTACATAATGAAAAACTGTTTTTT.

About this clonotype itself: A much more abundant neighbour one base away suggests this may be a read error. V is TRBV7-2 and J is TRBJ1-2; D remains unclear. This CDR3 is built from 12 residues. The V gene's germline CDR1 is SGHTA and CDR2 FQGNSA. Deletions cut 6 bases from V and 4 bases from J, with 9 bases between. CDR3 sequence (DNA): TGTGCCAGCAGTTTATTGACCTATGGCTACACCTTC. It specifies CASSLLTYGYTF.

The chain combines TRBV3-1 with TRBJ1-5; D is perhaps TRBD1 (5 bases). V shed 4 bases and J shed 0 bases, with 10 bases lying between them. The CDR3 has 15 amino acids. Germline V gives CDR1 LGHDT, CDR2 YNNKEL (reference sequence). This CDR3 is CASSRDANSNQPQHF. The CDR3 DNA reads TGTGCCAGCAGCCGGGACGCCAATAGCAATCAGCCCCAGCATTTT.

The chain uses TRBV12-3 or TRBV12-4 and TRBJ1-2, with D tentatively TRBD1 (6 bases). CDR3 length: 13 amino acids. With 5 bases removed from V and 8 bases from J, the gap between germline ends came to 15 bases. The CDR3 nucleotides read TGTGCCAGCAGTGAAACAGGGTCTCGAGGCTACACCTTC. Protein sequence: CASSETGSRGYTF.

The V gene is TRBV28, the J gene TRBJ1-3, with D perhaps matching TRBD1 (5 bases). V lost 11 bases and J lost 6, with 14 bases in between. Germline CDR1 and CDR2: MDHEN and SYDVKM. CDR3 length: 12 residues. The CDR3 loop reads CAARGLENTIYF. The CDR3 DNA is TGTGCCGCCCGGGGCCTTGAAAACACCATATATTTT.

The genes are TRBV7-9 and TRBJ2-3, with TRBD2 matching 10 bases. V lost 5 bases to trimming and J lost 0 bases; unmatched junction nucleotides: 8. Germline V gene data show CDR1 as SEHNR and CDR2 as FQNEAQ (reference sequence). The CDR3 runs to 17 residues. The chain's CDR3 is CASSIFRTSGSTDTQYF. The CDR3 region has the DNA TGTGCCAGCAGCATCTTTAGGACTAGCGGAAGCACAGATACGCAGTATTTT.

The chain recombines TRBV29-1 with TRBJ2-7, with TRBD2 as a possible D gene (6 bases). The germline V and J ends were trimmed by 7 bases and 6 bases, with 13 bases remaining between them. The CDR3 has 11 residues. From germline, CDR1 is SQVTM and CDR2 ANQGSEA. The CDR3 loop reads CSGGAFSEQYF. The CDR3 DNA reads TGCAGCGGCGGGGCCTTCTCCGAGCAGTACTTC.